These T cell receptor beta chains were read from a single sample in a study of blood T cell repertoires in COVID-19. Repertoires were generated with immunoSEQ multiplex PCR, while TCRdb's copy carries only in-frame clones and drops some. This sample has 150,000 to 200,000 clones; about 88% occur once, and the top ten carry 2.9%. The specimen was peripheral blood. Receptor source: a woman aged 30 to 39 with active or convalescent COVID-19. Both conserved end residues are trimmed from each CDR3.

v_gene	j_gene	CDR3aa
TRBV2	TRBJ1-5	ASSEGPRFGPQH
TRBV5-1	TRBJ2-3	ASSPQTSTDTQY
TRBV19	TRBJ2-1	ASSIDPPAAGPPANEQF
TRBV2	TRBJ1-3	ASSRGHAFFSGNTIY
TRBV29-1	TRBJ2-1	SVDRYNEQF
TRBV28	TRBJ1-2	ASTRLIKGGYT
TRBV30	TRBJ2-5	AWRIASGGRETQY
TRBV3-1/TRBV3-2	TRBJ1-6	ASSRRGNSPLH
TRBV20-1	TRBJ2-6	SASMSSGANVLT
TRBV6-5	TRBJ2-4	ASSLGLGAYIQY
TRBV11-2	TRBJ1-6	ASSLEGRANSPLH
TRBV2	TRBJ2-1	ASKFSGQGNNEQF